A selection of T cell receptor beta chains follows, all from one sample in a study of beta chain features in type 1 diabetes. Only in-frame clones appear in the TCRdb table, and some are missing; sequencing was by immunoSEQ multiplex PCR. This sample has around 300,000 clones; about 7.8% occur once, and the top ten carry 1%. Sequencing used central memory CD4+ T cells from blood. These receptor sequences come from a young woman in good health. Each CDR3 is given with its conserved first and last residue. A D gene is named only where the DNA matches it firmly. Not every row has a clone size; where given, it reads once, few, many or a size class.

clone_size j_call v_call d_call cdr3_nt cdr3_aa
few TRBJ1-1 TRBV7-9 . TGTGCCAGCAGCTTAGCGGGGGAAGCTTTCTTT CASSLAGEAFF
. TRBJ2-3 TRBV5-4 TRBD2 TGTGCCAGCAGCTCAGGACTAGCGGGAAGCACAGATACGCAGTATTTT CASSSGLAGSTDTQYF
. TRBJ1-5 TRBV7-8 . TGTGCCAGCAGCTTAGGGAGGGATCAGCCCCAGCATTTT CASSLGRDQPQHF
. TRBJ2-7 TRBV21-1 . TGTGCCAGCAGGGACAGGGTTCGCATCCCCGATCGATACGAGCAGTACTTC CASRDRVRIPDRYEQYF
. TRBJ1-5 TRBV19 . TGTGCCAGCCGGGGCCAAATCAATCAGCCCCAGCATTTT CASRGQINQPQHF
. TRBJ2-7 TRBV30 TRBD1 TGTGCCTGGTTCCCACTGGGGGACAGGGCCTACGAGCAGTACTTC CAWFPLGDRAYEQYF
few TRBJ2-5 TRBV7-9 TRBD2 TGTGCCAGCAGCCCCGAACTAGCGGGGTTCCAAGAGACCCAGTACTTC CASSPELAGFQETQYF
few TRBJ2-3 TRBV27 . TGTGCCAGCAGTCTACTCAGGGATTCTAGCACAGATACGCAGTATTTT CASSLLRDSSTDTQYF
many TRBJ1-1 TRBV7-3 . TGTGCCAGCAGGGACAGTAACACTGAAGCTTTCTTT CASRDSNTEAFF
few TRBJ1-4 TRBV21-1 . TGTGCCAGCAGCAAAGCGCTGGCAACTAATGAAAAACTGTTTTTT CASSKALATNEKLFF
. TRBJ2-3 TRBV5-1 . TGCGCCAGCAGGAAGGACGGGCAGCTTAGCACAGATACGCAGTATTTT CASRKDGQLSTDTQYF
. TRBJ2-3 TRBV9 . TGTGCCAGCAGCGTAGCCCCTACCGCAGATACGCAGTATTTT CASSVAPTADTQYF
. TRBJ2-5 TRBV9 . TGTGCCAGCAGCCCGGACCCGGGACCCTTGACCCAGTACTTC CASSPDPGPLTQYF
few TRBJ1-1 TRBV7-2 TRBD1 TGTGCCAGCAGGTCAACAGGGGGAGGCACTGAAGCTTTCTTT CASRSTGGGTEAFF
many TRBJ2-7 TRBV30 . TGTGCCTGGAGGGACGGAGGGAGGCACGAGCAGTACTTC CAWRDGGRHEQYF
. TRBJ2-5 TRBV7-2 . TGTGCCAGCAGCCTAGGGGACGAAGAGACCCAGTACTTC CASSLGDEETQYF